The 6 T cell receptor beta chains below were found in one sample sequenced in a study of T cells in Graves' hyperthyroidism and ophthalmopathy. TCR beta CDR3 sequences were amplified from RNA transcripts. An initial round of RT-PCR targeting the TCR CDR3 relied on the HTBI primer set. TCRdb passed the multiplex PCR reads through MiXCR, listing each CDR3 protein once. Of around 690,000 distinct CDR3 sequences listed, 20% are singletons. The sample consisted of blood. Receptors originate from a man aged 30 to 45 with Graves' ophthalmopathy.

The rearrangement links TRBV5-1 to TRBJ2-7; 13 nucleotides agree with TRBD2. The CDR3 is 15 amino acids. J gave up 3 bases and V 4 bases, and 4 bases lay outside the gene matches. The germline V gene encodes CDR1 SGHRS and CDR2 YFSETQ. In nucleotides, the CDR3 is TGCGCCAGCAGCCCGACTAGCGGGGGGCGCTACGAGCAGTACTTC. As protein: CASSPTSGGRYEQYF.

This clonotype was observed at least ten times. The V and J genes are TRBV20-1 and TRBJ2-1; either TRBD1 or TRBD2 may supply D (5 bases each). The germline V gene encodes CDR1 DFQATT and CDR2 SNEGSKA (reference sequence). CDR3 length: 13 amino acids. The V gene lost 5 bases and the J gene lost 6 bases, with 14 bases spanning the gap. The CDR3: CSAPTRRGNEQFF. CDR3 sequence (DNA): TGCAGTGCTCCAACTAGAAGGGGCAATGAGCAGTTCTTC.

The chain is built from TRBV20-1 and TRBJ1-2; D is perhaps TRBD1 (5 bases). This CDR3 comprises 14 residues. The V gene lost 1 base and the J gene lost 0 bases, with 9 bases spanning the gap. Germline-derived CDR1 and CDR2 are DFQATT and SNEGSKA (reference sequence). CDR3 nucleotides: TGCAGTGCTAGAGGGGCAGGGTCTAACTATGGCTACACCTTC. It yields the protein CSARGAGSNYGYTF.

This clonotype has more than one count but fewer than ten. The chain recombines TRBV30 with TRBJ1-2; D unclear. V shed 2 bases and J shed 2 bases, with 9 bases lying between them. The germline V gene has CDR1 GTSNPN and CDR2 SVGIG (reference sequence). This CDR3 comprises 13 residues. The CDR3 DNA reads TGTGCCTGGAGTCCTGGGATAAACTATGGCTACACCTTC. Translating gives CAWSPGINYGYTF.

This clonotype came up a few times. The V call is TRBV18, the J call TRBJ2-2; 7 bases agree with TRBD1. Germline V gene lookup returns CDR1 KGHSH and CDR2 LQKENI. V shed 3 bases and J 5 bases; nucleotides not matched to a gene: 3. The CDR3 totals 14 residues. CDR3 coding DNA: TGTGCCAGCTCACCGGGACAGCAAACCGGGGAGCTGTTTTTT. This sequence encodes CASSPGQQTGELFF. Supplemented by reference TRBV18 and TRBJ2-2, the full variable domain reads NAGVMQNPRHLVRRRGQEARLRCSPMKGHSHVYWYRQLPEEGLKFMVYLQKENIIDESGMPKERFSAEFPKEGPSILRIQQVVRGDSAAYFCASSPGQQTGELFFGEGSRLTVL.

The rearrangement joins TRBV20-1 to TRBJ2-3, with 8 bases matching TRBD2. Germline values: CDR1 DFQATT, CDR2 SNEGSKA (reference sequence). The length of the CDR3 is 15 residues. The trim removed 5 bases at V and 1 base at J, leaving 8 bases unmatched. The CDR3 DNA follows: TGCAGTGCTGTGGAGGCGACTAGCGGCACAGATACGCAGTATTTT. Protein product: CSAVEATSGTDTQYF.